The entry below describes one T cell receptor (beta chain). What it recognizes is unknown. The data stem from a study of T-cell reconstitution after alpha-beta-depleted transplantation in children. The authors prepared the TCRbeta library with unique molecular identifiers. TCRdb itself ran the PCR reads through MiXCR, one entry per CDR3 protein. Of more than 400,000 distinct CDR3 sequences in the sample, 43% were seen once. The germline gives CDR1 SGHVS, CDR2 FQNEAQ. This CDR3 contains 14 residues. The J segment lost 3 bases and the V segment lost 5 bases, leaving 5 bases of the junction unmatched. Study results and caveats: Surviving recipient T cells and thymic progenitors produced the high day-60 TCRbeta diversity seen in some patients. Counts and diversity of T cells one year after transplant came mostly from newly produced T cells. Several hundred expanded graft clones reportedly gave rise to the alpha-beta T cells present about two months after transplant.

This material consisted of PBMCs, taken before TCRalphabeta/CD19-depleted stem cell transplant. This receptor was identified in a girl aged 2-10 years with aplastic anemia, due to receive a stem cell transplant. This chain links TRBV7-8 with TRBJ2-7; 9 bases line up with TRBD2. CDR3 coding DNA: TGTGCCAGCAGCCGAGCTAGCGGGGACTACGAGCAGTACTTC. Amino acids: CASSRASGDYEQYF.